These T cell receptor beta chains were read from a single sample in a study of blood T cell repertoires in COVID-19. Measured with immunoSEQ multiplex PCR; TCRdb has only the in-frame clones, and not every one. The profile shows 300,000 to 400,000 clones, around nine tenths of them singletons. Source material: PBMCs or T cells enriched from blood (not recorded which). The source is a woman aged 18 to 35 who had recovered from COVID-19. CDR3s include the opening cysteine and the closing phenylalanine or tryptophan. Each record gives: V gene, clone size, J gene, D gene, CDR3 DNA, CDR3 protein. The D gene is left open where the match is weak. Clone size is not always given. Where it is, it says once, few, many or a class for expanded clones.

TRBV3-1/TRBV3-2,-,TRBJ1-1,-,TGTGCCAGCAGCCCACAGGGTAGGGGCACTGAAGCTTTCTTT,CASSPQGRGTEAFF
TRBV5-5,-,TRBJ1-2,-,TGTGCCAGCAGCCAAAGACAGATTTCATATGGCTACACCTTC,CASSQRQISYGYTF
TRBV2,-,TRBJ1-6,-,TGTGCCAGCAGTGAAGAAGAGGGAGGCTATAATTCACCCCTCCACTTT,CASSEEEGGYNSPLHF
TRBV5-4,once,TRBJ1-1,TRBD1,TGTGCCAGCAGCTCCTCTTGGACAGGGGAGAACACTGAAGCTTTCTTT,CASSSSWTGENTEAFF
TRBV10-3,-,TRBJ2-7,-,TGTGCCATCAGAGGGGGCTCCTACGAGCAGTACTTC,CAIRGGSYEQYF
TRBV5-4,-,TRBJ1-2,TRBD1,TGTGCCAGCAGCTCACGGGACAGGGTTACGGGGATTGATGGCTACACCTTC,CASSSRDRVTGIDGYTF
TRBV5-1,-,TRBJ1-6,TRBD1,TGCGCCAGCAGCCCCGACAGGGTGACTAATAATTCACCCCTCCACTTT,CASSPDRVTNNSPLHF
TRBV27,-,TRBJ2-2,-,TGTGCCAGCAGTTTAACAGGGCCGTGGGAATACACCGGGGAGCTGTTTTTT,CASSLTGPWEYTGELFF
TRBV4-1,-,TRBJ2-7,TRBD1,TGCGCCAGCAGCCAACGGGACAGTGGAGTCTACGAGCAGTACTTC,CASSQRDSGVYEQYF
TRBV18,-,TRBJ1-1,TRBD1,TGTGCCAGCTCAAGCCGGACAGGGAGGAACACTGAAGCTTTCTTT,CASSSRTGRNTEAFF
TRBV14,once,TRBJ1-2,-,TGTGCCAGCAGCCAAGTGACTTATGGCTACACCTTC,CASSQVTYGYTF
TRBV5-3,medium-sized,TRBJ2-2,-,TGTGCCAGAAGCAACAGGGACACCGGGGAGCTGTTTTTT,CARSNRDTGELFF
TRBV19,-,TRBJ2-1,-,TGTGCCAGTAGTATAATCAAACCCGACAGCCCGCCCTACAATGAGCAGTTCTTC,CASSIIKPDSPPYNEQFF
TRBV7-7,once,TRBJ2-2,TRBD1,TGTGCTAGCAGCAATCCGGGACAGGGGGCCGGGGAGCTGTTTTTT,CASSNPGQGAGELFF
TRBV3-1/TRBV3-2,-,TRBJ1-6,-,TGTGCCAGCAGCCCTGGGGGGGGAAATTCACCCCTCCACTTT,CASSPGGGNSPLHF
TRBV28,-,TRBJ2-7,TRBD1,TGTGCCAGCAGTTCCCACTCGGGACAGGGGACCTACGAGCAGTACTTC,CASSSHSGQGTYEQYF
TRBV11-3,-,TRBJ2-3,TRBD1,TGTGCCAGCAGCTCCCGACAGGGTCCAGATACGCAGTATTTT,CASSSRQGPDTQYF
TRBV27,-,TRBJ2-4,TRBD1,TGTGCCAGCAGTTTAACAGGGGGAGTCAAAAACATTCAGTACTTC,CASSLTGGVKNIQYF
TRBV5-1,-,TRBJ1-4,TRBD1,TGCGCCAGCAGCTTGGTAACCGGGACAGTAAATGAAAAACTGTTTTTT,CASSLVTGTVNEKLFF
TRBV7-2,-,TRBJ1-4,-,TGTGCCAGCAGCTTAGGAGGGCAGGGGAATGAAAAACTGTTTTTT,CASSLGGQGNEKLFF
TRBV6-5,once,TRBJ2-3,-,TGTGCCAGCAGCCGAGCGGTCCCTAGCACAGATACGCAGTATTTT,CASSRAVPSTDTQYF
TRBV28,-,TRBJ1-1,-,TGTGCCACCAAGACGACAGTGCCCCCTGAAGCTTTCTTT,CATKTTVPPEAFF